One sample yielded the 7 T cell receptor beta chains listed below, sequenced in a study of cytomegalovirus exposure and HLA in healthy donors. Both 60 Vbeta primers and 13 Jbeta primers went into the PCR. TCRdb keeps only in-frame clones here, not all; method: immunoSEQ multiplex PCR. This repertoire shows about 84,000 clones, around four fifths found once; its top ten account for around 2.5%. Sequenced input: PBMCs. These receptors were collected from a male donor in good health and CMV-seropositive.

The rearrangement links TRBV6-4 to TRBJ1-2, with 9 bases fitting TRBD1. The CDR3 sequence is 15 residues long. Germline loops: CDR1 MRHNA, CDR2 SNTAGT. With 5 bases clipped from V and 7 bases from J, the junction kept 11 bases outside the gene matches. CDR3 in amino acids: CASSSTGTGLRGYTF. The CDR3 DNA sequence: TGTGCCAGCAGTAGCACCGGGACAGGGTTGCGTGGCTACACCTTC.

This chain uses TRBV27 with TRBJ2-2, with TRBD2 matching over 12 bases. J lost 4 bases, V lost 5 bases, and 2 bases had no gene match. There are 15 residues in the CDR3. In germline, CDR1 is MNHEY, CDR2 SMNVEV (reference sequence). DNA of the CDR3: TGTGCCAGCAGTCCACTAGCGGGAGGCACCGGGGAGCTGTTTTTT. It codes for CASSPLAGGTGELFF.

This chain joins TRBV6-5 and TRBJ2-7, with D maybe TRBD1 (6 bases). Germline CDR1 reads MNHEY; CDR2 reads SVGAGI. The CDR3 has 15 amino acids. Trimming pared 4 bases from V and 7 bases from J, leaving 20 bases between. The CDR3 coding sequence is TGTGCCAGCAGTTCGTATATCCACCAAGGGGGAGAGCAGTACTTC. The encoded protein is CASSSYIHQGGEQYF.

The rearrangement uses TRBV2 and TRBJ1-2; D is possibly TRBD1 (6 bases). The V end lost 7 bases, the J end lost 3 bases, and 15 bases lay between the germline ends. The CDR3 runs 14 residues. Germline V gene lookup returns CDR1 SNHLY and CDR2 FYNNEI. The CDR3 spells CASTPDRTDYGYTF. DNA of the CDR3: TGTGCCAGCACCCCCGACAGGACGGACTATGGCTACACCTTC.

The genes are TRBV18 and TRBJ2-3; 16 bases agree with TRBD2. V lost 3 bases, J lost 7 bases, and 4 bases stayed unmatched. Germline CDR1 is KGHSH and CDR2 is LQKENI. The CDR3 extends over 16 amino acids. CDR3 sequence: CASSPGTSGRANTQYF. DNA for the CDR3: TGTGCCAGCTCACCTGGGACTAGCGGGAGGGCAAATACGCAGTATTTT.

This chain uses TRBV9 with TRBJ2-5, with 7 bases identical to TRBD2. Germline lookup yields CDR1 SGDLS and CDR2 YYNGEE. Trimming at V came to 0 bases and at J to 5 bases, leaving 10 bases not matched to a gene. The CDR3 totals 16 residues. CDR3 sequence reads: CASSVVVGVGGETQYF. CDR3 nucleotides: TGTGCCAGCAGCGTAGTGGTAGGGGTGGGGGGGGAGACCCAGTACTTC. Drawing the rest from reference TRBV9 and TRBJ2-5, the complete variable domain is DSGVTQTPKHLITATGQRVTLRCSPRSGDLSVYWYQQSLDQGLQFLIQYYNGEERAKGNILERFSAQQFPDLHSELNLSSLELGDSALYFCASSVVVGVGGETQYFGPGTRLLVL.

The genes are TRBV19 and TRBJ2-3; the match to TRBD2 covers 8 bases. This CDR3 contains 18 residues. From germline, CDR1 is LNHDA and CDR2 SQIVND (reference sequence). V lost 9 bases to trimming and J lost 2 bases; unmatched junction nucleotides: 19. For the CDR3, the DNA is TGTGCCAGAGATTGGGGGACTAGATTGATCGGGGACACAGATACGCAGTATTTT. Encoded protein: CARDWGTRLIGDTDTQYF.